This T cell receptor beta chain appears in the sequencing data of a study of cytotoxic CD8 clonotypes in ibrutinib-treated CLL. Study-level background: There were around twelve relapsed/refractory patients and around 15 treatment-naive patients, and fewer than 18 were IGHV unmutated. Partial response occurred in 24 patients and complete response in 2; at median around 66 months, roughly 15 remained remitted and around twelve progressed. Study results and caveats: The study found clonality rose at ibrutinib response, then fell toward baseline at progression. T-cell clonality at baseline went above that of age-matched healthy donors and rose and fell with circulating CD8+ T-cell counts.

The repertoire was sequenced with immunoSEQ multiplex PCR; TCRdb's copy has only in-frame clones and lacks some. The data contain roughly 300,000 clones, more than 70% of them singletons. Looked up from germline, CDR1 is ENHRY and CDR2 is SYGVKD. V was clipped by 0 bases and J by 2 bases, with 16 bases between them. CDR3 length: 17 residues. In the case of this clone: Antigen specificity is unknown.

This specimen was PBMCs, taken at disease progression, from a patient treated with ibrutinib. This TCR derives from a human donor with chronic lymphocytic leukemia. The rearrangement links TRBV10-3 to TRBJ1-2; TRBD1 might be the D (5 bases). Here the CDR3 reads CAISESRAGGGNYGYTF. The CDR3 DNA is TGTGCCATCAGTGAGTCCCGAGCGGGGGGAGGAAACTATGGCTACACCTTC.